The 3 T cell receptor beta chains given below trace back to one sample, sequenced in a study of blood T cell repertoires in COVID-19. The assay was immunoSEQ multiplex PCR, and TCRdb's table has in-frame clones only and misses some. This table has 150,000 to 200,000 clones, around four fifths appearing once. The sequencing sample was made of peripheral blood. All receptors come from a woman younger than 45 with acute or convalescent COVID-19.

The V call is TRBV12-3 or TRBV12-4, the J call TRBJ1-5, with D possibly TRBD1 on 5 matching bases. The ends were cut back, 6 bases at V and 6 bases at J, with 9 bases in the middle. This CDR3 region has 12 residues. CDR3 sequence: CASRAGVQPQHF. The CDR3 DNA sequence: TGTGCCAGCAGGGCGGGGGTTCAGCCCCAGCATTTT.

The chain uses TRBV28 and TRBJ2-1, with D possibly matching TRBD2 (6 bases). This CDR3 is built from 15 residues. CDR1 and CDR2 from the germline V gene are MDHEN and SYDVKM. V gave up 6 bases and J gave up 2 bases, with 14 bases separating them. The CDR3 is CASSPPPSAYNEQFF. The CDR3 DNA is TGTGCCAGCAGCCCTCCCCCTAGCGCCTACAATGAGCAGTTCTTC.

The chain recombines TRBV1 with TRBJ1-2. TRBV1 is shown as a pseudogene. The CDR3 has 14 residues. CDR3 residues: CTSSQEGRGYGYTF. In DNA, the CDR3 is TGCACCAGCAGCCAAGAAGGGAGGGGCTATGGCTACACCTTC.